This TCR beta chain comes out of a study of cytomegalovirus exposure and HLA in healthy donors. With 5 bases clipped from V and 0 bases from J, the junction kept 5 bases outside the gene matches. Per germline, CDR1 SGHNT and CDR2 YYREEE (reference sequence). The CDR3 length is 15 residues. Study results and limitations: TCR beta chains associated with HLA were, in a later analysis, more clonally expanded than equally common others.

About this clone: Its antigen is unknown.

The PCR contained 60 Vbeta and 13 Jbeta primers. Clones were read by immunoSEQ multiplex PCR, and TCRdb kept only the in-frame ones, dropping some. The sample has around 210,000 clones; roughly 84% are singletons. Specimen: PBMCs. This sequence joins TRBV5-4 and TRBJ2-3; 8 nucleotides line up with TRBD1. This clonotype was obtained from a girl aged 2 to 10 in good health and CMV-seronegative. The CDR3 region has the DNA TGTGCCAGCAGAGGACAGGGAATTAGCACAGATACGCAGTATTTT. This encodes CASRGQGISTDTQYF.